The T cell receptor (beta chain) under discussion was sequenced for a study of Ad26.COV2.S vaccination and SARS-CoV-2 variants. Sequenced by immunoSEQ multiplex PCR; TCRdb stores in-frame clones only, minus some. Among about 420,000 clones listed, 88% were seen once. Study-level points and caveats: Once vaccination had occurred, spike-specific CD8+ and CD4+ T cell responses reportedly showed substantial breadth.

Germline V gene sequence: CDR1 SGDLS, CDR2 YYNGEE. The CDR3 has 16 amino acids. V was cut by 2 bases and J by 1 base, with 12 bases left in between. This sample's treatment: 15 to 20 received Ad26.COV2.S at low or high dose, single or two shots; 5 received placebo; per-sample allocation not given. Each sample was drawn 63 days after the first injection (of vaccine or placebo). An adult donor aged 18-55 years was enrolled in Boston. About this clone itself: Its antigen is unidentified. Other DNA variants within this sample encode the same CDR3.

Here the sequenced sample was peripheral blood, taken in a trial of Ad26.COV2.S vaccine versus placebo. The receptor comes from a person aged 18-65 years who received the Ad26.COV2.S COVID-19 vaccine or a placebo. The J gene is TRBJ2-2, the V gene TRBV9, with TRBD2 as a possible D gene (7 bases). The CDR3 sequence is CASSVGGGRNTGELFF. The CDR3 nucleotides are TGTGCCAGCAGCGTGGGAGGGGGAAGGAACACCGGGGAGCTGTTTTTT.